One T cell receptor beta chain is described in this entry. Its antigen remains unidentified. The sample belongs to a study of PD-L1 blockade in urothelial cancer. On the study more broadly: Males with bladder-origin urothelial cancer made up about 90% of the roughly 29 patients.

The time point is: pretreatment peripheral blood. Sample contribution per patient ranged from 1 to 8, covering pretreatment and on-treatment. Study-wide results and limits: Pretreatment TCR clonality in blood under the median foretold superior survival.

V lost 4 bases and J 1 base, leaving 7 bases between the germline ends. The germline CDR1 and CDR2 sequences are SEHNR and FQNEAQ (reference sequence). This CDR3 is 14 amino acids long. Sequencing was performed with immunoSEQ multiplex PCR; in TCRdb, only in-frame clones are kept and a portion is missing. The sample contains about 86,000 clones, around 85% of which appear only once. The source of this sequence is a man between 60 and 70 years old with urothelial cancer. The chain combines TRBV7-9 with TRBJ2-2; D unresolved. Sequenced here: PBMCs, sampled around atezolizumab (anti-PD-L1) treatment. The CDR3 is CASSSLRNTGELFF. The CDR3 DNA sequence: TGTGCCAGCAGCTCTCTTAGGAACACCGGGGAGCTGTTTTTT. Using reference TRBV7-9 and TRBJ2-2 for the parts outside the CDR3, the full variable domain is DTGVSQNPRHKITKRGQNVTFRCDPISEHNRLYWYRQTLGQGPEFLTYFQNEAQLEKSRLLSDRFSAERPKGSFSTLEIQRTEQGDSAMYLCASSSLRNTGELFFGEGSRLTVL.